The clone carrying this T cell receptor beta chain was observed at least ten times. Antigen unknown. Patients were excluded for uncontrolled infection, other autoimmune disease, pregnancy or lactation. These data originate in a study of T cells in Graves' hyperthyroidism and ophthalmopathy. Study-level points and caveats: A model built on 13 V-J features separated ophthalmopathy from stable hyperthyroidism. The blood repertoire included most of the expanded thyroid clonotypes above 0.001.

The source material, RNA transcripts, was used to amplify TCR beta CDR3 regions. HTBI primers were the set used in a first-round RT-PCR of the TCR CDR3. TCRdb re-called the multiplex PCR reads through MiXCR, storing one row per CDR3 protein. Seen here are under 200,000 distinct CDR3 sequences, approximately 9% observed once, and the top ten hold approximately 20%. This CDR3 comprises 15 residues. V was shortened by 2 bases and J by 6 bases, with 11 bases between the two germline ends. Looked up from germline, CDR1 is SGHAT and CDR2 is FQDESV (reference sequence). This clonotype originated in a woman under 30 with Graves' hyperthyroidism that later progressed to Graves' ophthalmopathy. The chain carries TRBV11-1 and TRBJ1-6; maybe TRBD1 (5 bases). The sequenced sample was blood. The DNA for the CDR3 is TGTGCCAGCAGCTTAATCGCAGGGCGTAATTCACCCCTCCACTTT. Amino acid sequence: CASSLIAGRNSPLHF.